What follows is one TCR beta chain and its context. Its cognate antigen is unknown. The sample is drawn from a study of cytomegalovirus exposure and HLA in healthy donors. Whole-study findings and limits: Cytomegalovirus status, reportedly, was diagnosed with high specificity and sensitivity by the classifier.

The study ran its PCR with 60 Vbeta and 13 Jbeta primers. Measured with immunoSEQ multiplex PCR; TCRdb has only the in-frame clones, and not every one. The sample carries over 150,000 clones, around 79% recorded once. V lost 1 base and J lost 1; bases outside the gene matches: 13. There are 19 residues in the CDR3. Germline V gene sequence: CDR1 SGHAT, CDR2 FQNNGV. The sample consisted of PBMCs. The rearrangement links TRBV11-2 to TRBJ2-7, with 10 bases lining up with TRBD1. The TCR was taken from a male donor in good health and CMV-seropositive. In nucleotides, the CDR3 is TGTGCCAGCAGCTTAGCCGGCATTACCGGGACAGGGGTTTCCTACGAGCAGTACTTC. Translating gives CASSLAGITGTGVSYEQYF.